The 15 T cell receptor beta chains below all came from one sample that was sequenced in a study of cytomegalovirus exposure and HLA in healthy donors. The data were produced by immunoSEQ multiplex PCR, yet TCRdb's version contains in-frame clones alone and is incomplete. The repertoire includes about 130,000 clones, approximately 91% of them detected once, and approximately 1.5% sits in the top ten. What was sequenced was PBMCs. These receptors were collected from a man in his thirties or forties in good health and CMV-seronegative.

This chain links TRBV30 with TRBJ2-5; 7 bases agree with TRBD1. CDR1 and CDR2 (germline): GTSNPN, SVGIG (reference sequence). The CDR3 loop spans 12 amino acids. V shed 5 bases, J shed 7 bases, and the junction held 7 bases outside the gene matches. The CDR3 DNA is TGTGCCTGGCGACAGGGATTGGCGACCCAGTACTTC. It translates to CAWRQGLATQYF.

The chain recombines TRBV5-1 with TRBJ1-5, with unresolved D. The CDR3 is made up of 16 amino acids. Germline V gives CDR1 SGHRS, CDR2 YFSETQ. The V and J ends lost 0 bases and 2 bases respectively, with 12 bases between them. The CDR3 nucleotides are TGCGCCAGCAGCTTGGAAGGATCCGGGGGCAATCAGCCCCAGCATTTT. It encodes CASSLEGSGGNQPQHF.

In this sample, this clone turned up a few times. The genes are TRBV13 and TRBJ2-3; D is unclear. The CDR3 sequence is 15 residues long. Trimming removed 5 bases from V and 3 bases from J, with 15 bases in between. Germline CDR1 reads PRHDT; CDR2 reads FYEKMQ (reference sequence). CDR3 amino acids: CASSTQSERTDTQYF. The CDR3 coding sequence is TGTGCCAGCAGCACTCAATCGGAGAGAACAGATACGCAGTATTTT.

The V call is TRBV28, the J call TRBJ1-1, with D possibly being TRBD1 (5 bases). Germline V gene data show CDR1 as MDHEN and CDR2 as SYDVKM. This CDR3 is 12 amino acids long. V was shortened by 6 bases and J by 4 bases, with 9 bases between the two germline ends. CDR3 sequence: CASRTGGTEAFF. The CDR3 bases are TGTGCCAGCAGGACCGGGGGCACTGAAGCTTTCTTT. Based on the CDR3 plus reference TRBV28 and TRBJ1-1, the full variable domain is DVKVTQSSRYLVKRTGEKVFLECVQDMDHENMFWYRQDPGLGLRLIYFSYDVKMKEKGDIPEGYSVSREKKERFSLILESASTNQTSMYLCASRTGGTEAFFGQGTRLTVV.

The chain carries TRBV10-3 and TRBJ2-3; TRBD2 matches 8 bases. The CDR3 spans 16 residues. The germline V gene encodes CDR1 ENHRY and CDR2 SYGVKD. The V and J ends lost 6 bases and 0 bases, in that order; junction bases with no gene match: 8. The DNA for the CDR3 is TGTGCCATCAGCGGGGGGCGGGGGGCTAGCACAGATACGCAGTATTTT. This codes for CAISGGRGASTDTQYF.

The J gene is TRBJ2-1, the V gene TRBV5-4; TRBD2 matches 12 bases. This CDR3 is 17 amino acids long. Trimming took 3 bases from V and 5 from J; bases not matched to a gene: 9. The germline CDR1 and CDR2 sequences are SGHNT and YYREEE (reference sequence). The DNA of the CDR3 is TGTGCCAGCAGCTCACCTAGCGGGAGGGAATTTCACAATGAGCAGTTCTTC. This sequence encodes CASSSPSGREFHNEQFF.

The chain combines TRBV19 with TRBJ2-7, with D possibly matching TRBD2 (5 bases). This CDR3 region has 15 residues. With 3 bases removed from V and 6 bases from J, the gap between germline ends came to 18 bases. The germline V gene encodes CDR1 LNHDA and CDR2 SQIVND (reference sequence). The CDR3 sequence: CASSMIGLPIAEQYF. DNA for the CDR3: TGTGCCAGTAGTATGATCGGACTCCCCATAGCCGAGCAGTACTTC.

This chain joins TRBV6-4 and TRBJ1-1; D gene unclear. The CDR3 spans 13 residues. Germline values: CDR1 MRHNA, CDR2 SNTAGT. The V and J ends lost 3 bases and 2 bases respectively, with 7 bases between them. The CDR3 reads CASSEFRNTEAFF. CDR3 nucleotide sequence: TGTGCCAGCAGTGAGTTCCGTAACACTGAAGCTTTCTTT.

This clone has just one count. V gene TRBV27 combines with J gene TRBJ1-6; TRBD1 matches at 8 bases. The J segment lost 4 bases and the V segment lost 5 bases, leaving 4 bases of the junction unmatched. Germline values: CDR1 MNHEY, CDR2 SMNVEV (reference sequence). The CDR3 loop spans 15 amino acids. Here the CDR3 reads CASSGGQVYNSPLHF. In DNA form, the CDR3 reads TGTGCCAGCAGTGGGGGACAGGTGTATAATTCACCCCTCCACTTT.

J is TRBJ2-7 and V is TRBV7-9, with D maybe TRBD2 (5 bases). V shed 3 bases and J shed 6 bases, with 18 bases lying between them. Germline V gene lookup returns CDR1 SEHNR and CDR2 FQNEAQ (reference sequence). The CDR3 extends over 15 amino acids. CDR3 residues: CASSFFEWEISEQYF. DNA of the CDR3: TGTGCCAGCAGCTTTTTTGAGTGGGAGATTTCCGAGCAGTACTTC.

The chain is built from TRBV29-1 and TRBJ2-1; D is unclear. Germline V gene sequence: CDR1 SQVTM, CDR2 ANQGSEA. V dropped 6 bases and J dropped 3 bases, with 12 bases sitting between them. This CDR3 region has 13 residues. As DNA, the CDR3 is TGCAGCGTGGTCGGTGATCTCTACAATGAGCAGTTCTTC. It codes for CSVVGDLYNEQFF.

The V gene is TRBV6-4, the J gene TRBJ2-3, with D perhaps TRBD1 (5 bases). Germline CDR1 is MRHNA and CDR2 is SNTAGT. V was pared by 3 bases and J by 0 bases, with 10 bases between. This CDR3 is built from 15 residues. For the CDR3, the DNA is TGTGCCAGCAGTGATGGGGCGTCTAGCACAGATACGCAGTATTTT. It is translated as CASSDGASSTDTQYF.

The chain is built from TRBV18 and TRBJ2-2, with D possibly matching TRBD1 (6 bases). This CDR3 spans 17 amino acids. Germline V gene data show CDR1 as KGHSH and CDR2 as LQKENI. V lost 6 bases and J 3 bases, leaving 20 bases between the germline ends. The CDR3 coding sequence is TGTGCCAGCTCCTTAGCCCGGGACATCAAATACACCGGGGAGCTGTTTTTT. It encodes CASSLARDIKYTGELFF.

This clone was detected once. The V gene is TRBV7-2, the J gene TRBJ1-5, with D maybe TRBD1 (5 bases). The CDR3 is 13 amino acids. Germline CDR1 SGHTA, CDR2 FQGNSA. The germline V and J ends were trimmed by 1 base and 7 bases, with 8 bases remaining between them. CDR3 coding DNA: TGTGCCAGCAGCTTAGGGGGCATGCAGCCCCAGCATTTT. Protein: CASSLGGMQPQHF.

The chain joins TRBV5-1 to TRBJ2-3, with 13 positions matching TRBD2. CDR3 length: 17 amino acids. The V gene end was trimmed by 0 bases and the J gene end by 7 bases; junction bases not matched to a gene: 8. Germline loops: CDR1 SGHRS, CDR2 YFSETQ. The CDR3 spells CASSLGLAGGTAYTQYF. The DNA for the CDR3 is TGCGCCAGCAGCTTGGGACTAGCGGGAGGCACGGCCTATACGCAGTATTTT.